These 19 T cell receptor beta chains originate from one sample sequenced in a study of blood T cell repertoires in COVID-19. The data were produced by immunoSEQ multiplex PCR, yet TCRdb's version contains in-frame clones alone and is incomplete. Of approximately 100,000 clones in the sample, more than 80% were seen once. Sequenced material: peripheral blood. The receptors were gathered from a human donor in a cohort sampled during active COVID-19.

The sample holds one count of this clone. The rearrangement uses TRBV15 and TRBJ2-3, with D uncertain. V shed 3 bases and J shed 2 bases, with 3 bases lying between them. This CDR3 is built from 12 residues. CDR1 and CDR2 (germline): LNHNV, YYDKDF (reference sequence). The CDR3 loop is CATSRYTDTQYF. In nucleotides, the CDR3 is TGTGCCACCAGCAGGTACACAGATACGCAGTATTTT.

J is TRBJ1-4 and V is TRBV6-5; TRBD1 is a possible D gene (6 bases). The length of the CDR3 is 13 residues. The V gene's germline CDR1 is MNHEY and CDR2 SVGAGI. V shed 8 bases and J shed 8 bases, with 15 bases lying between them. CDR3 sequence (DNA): TGTGCCAGCGGGGGCCACTCACCAGAAAAACTGTTTTTT. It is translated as CASGGHSPEKLFF.

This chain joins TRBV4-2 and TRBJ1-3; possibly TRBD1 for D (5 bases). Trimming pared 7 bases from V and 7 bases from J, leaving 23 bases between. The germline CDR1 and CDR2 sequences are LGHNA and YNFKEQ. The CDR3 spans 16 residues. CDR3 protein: CASTGSEGQVGNTIYF. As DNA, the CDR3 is TGTGCCAGCACCGGATCGGAGGGGCAGGTCGGGAACACCATATATTTT.

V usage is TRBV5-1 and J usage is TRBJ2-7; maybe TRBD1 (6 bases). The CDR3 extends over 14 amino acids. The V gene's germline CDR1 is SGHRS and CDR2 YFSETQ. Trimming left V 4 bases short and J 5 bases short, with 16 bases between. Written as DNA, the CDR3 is TGCGCCAGCAGCCCGAGGGGGACAATTGACGAGCAGTACTTC. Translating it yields CASSPRGTIDEQYF.

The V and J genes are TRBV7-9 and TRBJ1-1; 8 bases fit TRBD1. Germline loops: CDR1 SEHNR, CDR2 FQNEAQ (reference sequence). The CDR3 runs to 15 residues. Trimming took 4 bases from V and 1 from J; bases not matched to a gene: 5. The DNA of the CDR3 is TGTGCCAGCAGCTCAGGACAGGGCAAGAACACTGAAGCTTTCTTT. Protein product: CASSSGQGKNTEAFF.

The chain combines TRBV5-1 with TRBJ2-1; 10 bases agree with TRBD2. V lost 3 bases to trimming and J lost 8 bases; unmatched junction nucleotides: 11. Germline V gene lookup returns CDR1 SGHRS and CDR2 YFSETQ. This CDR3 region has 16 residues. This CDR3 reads CASSYRTSGGGDEQFF. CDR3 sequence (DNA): TGCGCCAGCAGCTATAGGACTAGCGGTGGGGGGGATGAGCAGTTCTTC.

CDR3 protein: CASSPGQGAKTQYF. The CDR3 coding sequence is TGTGCCAGCTCACCGGGACAGGGGGCAAAGACCCAGTACTTC. This chain uses TRBV18 with TRBJ2-5, with 12 bases identical to TRBD1. This CDR3 contains 14 residues. Trimming cost V 3 bases and J 6 bases; bases outside gene matches: 2. Germline CDR1 KGHSH, CDR2 LQKENI.

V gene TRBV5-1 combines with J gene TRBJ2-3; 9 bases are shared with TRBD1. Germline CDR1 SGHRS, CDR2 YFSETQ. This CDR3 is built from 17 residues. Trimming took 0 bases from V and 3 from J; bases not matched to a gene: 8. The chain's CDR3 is CASSLGRTGELTDTQYF. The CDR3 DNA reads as TGCGCCAGCAGCTTGGGCCGGACAGGGGAGTTGACAGATACGCAGTATTTT.

The CDR3 DNA reads as TGTGCCAGCAAGACTAGTTCCGAGCAGTACTTC. Protein sequence: CASKTSSEQYF. V and J are TRBV2 and TRBJ2-7, with a tentative D call TRBD2 (6 bases). The CDR3 covers 11 residues. Germline V gene lookup returns CDR1 SNHLY and CDR2 FYNNEI. Trimming shortened V by 7 bases and J by 6 bases, and 10 bases separated the two germline ends.

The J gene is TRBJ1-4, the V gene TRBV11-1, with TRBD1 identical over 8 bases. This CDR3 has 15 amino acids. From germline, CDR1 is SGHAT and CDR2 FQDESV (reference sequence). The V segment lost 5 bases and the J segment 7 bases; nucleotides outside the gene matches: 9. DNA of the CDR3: TGTGCCAGCAGCGGCCTAACAGGGGGAGTTGAAAAACTGTTTTTT. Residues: CASSGLTGGVEKLFF. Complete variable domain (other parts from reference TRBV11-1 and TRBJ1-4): EAEVAQSPRYKITEKSQAVAFWCDPISGHATLYWYRQILGQGPELLVQFQDESVVDDSQLPKDRFSAERLKGVDSTLKIQPAELGDSAMYLCASSGLTGGVEKLFFGSGTQLSVL.

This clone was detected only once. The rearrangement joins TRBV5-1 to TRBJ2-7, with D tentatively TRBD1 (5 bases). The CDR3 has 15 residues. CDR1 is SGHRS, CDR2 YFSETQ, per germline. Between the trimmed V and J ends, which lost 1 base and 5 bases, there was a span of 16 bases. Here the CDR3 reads CASSLSFPQGNEQYF. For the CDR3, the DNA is TGCGCCAGCAGCTTGTCCTTCCCGCAGGGTAACGAGCAGTACTTC.

DNA for the CDR3: TGCGCCAGCAGCGTGGGACAGGGCGGGAATGAGCAGTTCTTC. Its protein product is CASSVGQGGNEQFF. This chain connects TRBV5-1 to TRBJ2-1; TRBD1 agrees at 9 bases. Germline V gene lookup returns CDR1 SGHRS and CDR2 YFSETQ. The V gene end was trimmed by 4 bases and the J gene end by 7 bases; junction bases not matched to a gene: 6. This CDR3 comprises 14 residues.

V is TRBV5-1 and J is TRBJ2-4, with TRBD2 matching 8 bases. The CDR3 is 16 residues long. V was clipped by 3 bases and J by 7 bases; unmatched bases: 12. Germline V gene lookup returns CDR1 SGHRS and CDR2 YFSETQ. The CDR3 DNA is TGCGCCAGCAGCTGGGGCGGGGGGCCCAGCCAGAACATTCAGTACTTC. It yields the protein CASSWGGGPSQNIQYF.

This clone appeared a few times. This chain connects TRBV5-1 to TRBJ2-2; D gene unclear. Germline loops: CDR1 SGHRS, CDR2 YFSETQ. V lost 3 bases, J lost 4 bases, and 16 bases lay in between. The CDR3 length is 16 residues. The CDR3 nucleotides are TGCGCCAGCAGCTACCGTGCCGACAAACCCACCGGGGAGCTGTTTTTT. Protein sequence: CASSYRADKPTGELFF.

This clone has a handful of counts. The CDR3 coding sequence is TGTGCCAGCAGCTTAATCGCGGGGGGACACAATGAGCAGTTCTTC. Protein: CASSLIAGGHNEQFF. The V and J genes are TRBV7-2 and TRBJ2-1; 8 bases match TRBD2. The V and J ends lost 2 bases and 5 bases, in that order; junction bases with no gene match: 5. The CDR3 runs 15 residues. Germline CDR1 SGHTA, CDR2 FQGNSA.

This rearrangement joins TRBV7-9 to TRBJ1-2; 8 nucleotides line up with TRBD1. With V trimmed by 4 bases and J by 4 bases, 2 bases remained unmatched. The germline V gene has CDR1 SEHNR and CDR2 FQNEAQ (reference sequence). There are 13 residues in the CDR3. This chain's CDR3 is CASSWTGIYGYTF. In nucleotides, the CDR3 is TGTGCCAGCAGCTGGACAGGGATCTATGGCTACACCTTC.

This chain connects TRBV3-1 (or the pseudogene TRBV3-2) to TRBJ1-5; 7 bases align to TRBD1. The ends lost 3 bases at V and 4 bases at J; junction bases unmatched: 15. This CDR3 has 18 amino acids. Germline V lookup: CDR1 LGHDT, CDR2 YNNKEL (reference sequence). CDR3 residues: CASSQTRQGFVKNQPQHF. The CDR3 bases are TGTGCCAGCAGCCAGACGAGACAGGGTTTCGTAAAGAATCAGCCCCAGCATTTT.

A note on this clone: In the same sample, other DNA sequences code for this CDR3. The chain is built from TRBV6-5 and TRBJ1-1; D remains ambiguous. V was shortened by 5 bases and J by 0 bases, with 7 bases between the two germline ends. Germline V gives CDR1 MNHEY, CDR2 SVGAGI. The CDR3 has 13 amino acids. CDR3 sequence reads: CASSPNLNTEAFF. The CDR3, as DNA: TGTGCCAGCAGTCCAAATCTGAACACTGAAGCTTTCTTT.

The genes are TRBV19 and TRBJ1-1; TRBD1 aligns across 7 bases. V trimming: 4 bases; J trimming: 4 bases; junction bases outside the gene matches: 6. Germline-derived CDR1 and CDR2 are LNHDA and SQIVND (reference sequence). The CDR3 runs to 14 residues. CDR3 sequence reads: CASSTRTGSTEAFF. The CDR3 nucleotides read TGTGCCAGTAGTACCCGGACAGGCAGCACTGAAGCTTTCTTT. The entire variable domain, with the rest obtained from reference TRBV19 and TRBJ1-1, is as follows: DGGITQSPKYLFRKEGQNVTLSCEQNLNHDAMYWYRQDPGQGLRLIYYSQIVNDFQKGDIAEGYSVSREKKESFPLTVTSAQKNPTAFYLCASSTRTGSTEAFFGQGTRLTVV.